The TCR beta chain under discussion was sequenced for a study of T cells in Graves' hyperthyroidism and ophthalmopathy. Points from the study as a whole: Among thyroid clonotypes expanded above 0.001, most also appeared in blood. Ophthalmopathy was distinguished from stable hyperthyroidism by 13 V-J signatures.

The definition of stable Graves' hyperthyroidism was no ophthalmopathy progression within 18 months. Fresh peripheral blood, approximately 10 ml, was the source of the PBMCs. Between the trimmed V and J ends, which lost 1 base and 2 bases, there was a span of 15 bases. This CDR3 comprises 16 residues. Germline CDR1 SGHVS, CDR2 FQNEAQ. This clonotype was seen more than once but under ten times. Its antigen is unidentified. Researchers took RNA transcripts and amplified the TCR beta CDR3 regions from them. Carried out on the TCR CDR3, a first-round RT-PCR used the HTBI primer set. TCRdb reanalysed the multiplex PCR reads using MiXCR and keeps one entry per CDR3 protein. This sample has hundreds of thousands of distinct CDR3 sequences, with around a sixth found just once.

The sequenced sample was blood. This chain connects TRBV7-8 to TRBJ2-7; no reliable D call. This sequence originates from a young woman with Graves' hyperthyroidism. The CDR3 protein is CASSLVISYSTYEQYF. In DNA, the CDR3 is TGTGCCAGCAGCTTAGTTATTAGTTACAGTACCTACGAGCAGTACTTC.